The clone carrying this T cell receptor beta chain showed up just a few times. Its antigen is not known. The entry originates in a study of cytomegalovirus exposure and HLA in healthy donors. Study results and caveats: TCR beta chains numbering under 200 were designated cytomegalovirus-associated. It was confirmed in vitro that three of the CMV-associated chains were specific for CMV antigens.

The CDR3 loop spans 12 amino acids. Trimming pared 6 bases from V and 3 bases from J, leaving 9 bases between. The germline CDR1 and CDR2 sequences are SNHLY and FYNNEI. PCR employed 60 Vbeta and 13 Jbeta primers. Here immunoSEQ multiplex PCR was the method, and the copy in TCRdb shows in-frame clones only, minus some. The sample carries some 190,000 clones, roughly four fifths recorded once. The chain joins TRBV2 to TRBJ2-7; a possible D gene is TRBD1 (6 bases). This receptor was taken from a woman younger than 45 in good health and CMV-seropositive. The sample taken for sequencing was PBMCs. The CDR3 spells CASRQGDYEQYF. CDR3 DNA sequence: TGTGCCAGCAGACAGGGAGACTACGAGCAGTACTTC.